Shown below are 21 T cell receptor beta chains from a single sample sequenced in a study of immune heterogeneity within non-small cell lung tumors. With 600 ng used per sample, the template was genomic DNA from bulk tumor. The authors collected several far-apart biopsies from each primary tumor during surgery. Patients had untreated, newly diagnosed non-small cell lung cancer and underwent curative surgery. It was a multiplex PCR that amplified TCR beta CDR3, with 32 V and 13 J primers. TCRdb fed the multiplex PCR reads into MiXCR, producing one record per CDR3 protein. The table has roughly 8,900 distinct CDR3 sequences, 30% to 35% seen once. Sequenced sample: lung tumor tissue. The receptors shown here come from a man aged 55 to 69 with non-small cell lung cancer.

Remarks on this clonotype: Since a much larger clone is just one base distant, this may be a read error. The rearrangement uses TRBV7-9 and TRBJ2-7; possibly TRBD2 for D (6 bases). This CDR3 has 15 amino acids. Germline V gene data show CDR1 as SEHNR and CDR2 as FQNEAQ (reference sequence). V shed 0 bases and J shed 5 bases, with 14 bases lying between them. This chain's CDR3 is CASSLAPGVSDEQYF. The CDR3 region has the DNA TGTGCCAGCAGCTTAGCCCCGGGAGTTAGTGACGAGCAGTACTTC.

This clonotype was recorded many times. This chain links TRBV19 with TRBJ2-1, with 9 bases that match TRBD2. V lost 5 bases, J lost 8 bases, and 7 bases stayed unmatched. Germline V lookup: CDR1 LNHDA, CDR2 SQIVND (reference sequence). This CDR3 comprises 14 residues. CDR3: CASSLAGKGYEQFF. The CDR3 DNA reads TGTGCCAGTAGTCTAGCGGGAAAGGGTTATGAGCAGTTCTTC.

By share, this clonotype ranks as medium-sized. The rearrangement uses TRBV5-8 and TRBJ2-7; 14 bases align to TRBD2. CDR3 length: 15 amino acids. Per germline, CDR1 SGHTS and CDR2 YDEGEE. With 4 bases clipped from V and 3 bases from J, the junction kept 3 bases outside the gene matches. CDR3 region: CASSRGLAGGYEQYF. The CDR3 DNA is TGTGCCAGCAGCCGAGGACTAGCGGGGGGCTACGAGCAGTACTTC.

In this sample, this clonotype turned up many times. The chain combines TRBV5-6 with TRBJ2-6; D might be TRBD1 or TRBD2, each matching 5 bases. CDR3 length equals 15 residues. With 0 bases removed from V and 4 bases from J, the gap between germline ends came to 8 bases. Germline V gene sequence: CDR1 SGHDT, CDR2 YYEEEE. The CDR3 bases are TGTGCCAGCAGCTTGGCGGGGCTCGGGGCCAACGTCCTGACTTTC. Encoded protein: CASSLAGLGANVLTF.

This clonotype was seen repeatedly, ten times or more. The genes are TRBV7-9 and TRBJ2-3, with 14 positions matching TRBD2. The CDR3 runs 17 residues. In germline, CDR1 is SEHNR, CDR2 FQNEAQ (reference sequence). V dropped 3 bases and J dropped 5; count of bases not matched to a gene: 7. Here the CDR3 reads CASSFGTSGSGGDTQYF. CDR3 DNA sequence: TGTGCCAGCAGCTTCGGGACTAGCGGGAGCGGTGGAGATACGCAGTATTTT.

This clonotype was counted a few times. The gene calls are TRBV20-1 and TRBJ2-3; 7 bases line up with TRBD2. This CDR3 spans 15 amino acids. With V trimmed by 0 bases and J by 2 bases, 5 bases remained unmatched. Germline CDR1 and CDR2: DFQATT and SNEGSKA (reference sequence). The chain's CDR3 is CSARDALAATDTQYF. CDR3 nucleotide sequence: TGCAGTGCTAGAGATGCCCTAGCGGCCACAGATACGCAGTATTTT.

Concerning this clonotype itself: This may be a read error: a much more frequent sequence differs by one nucleotide. The rearrangement joins TRBV12-3 or TRBV12-4 to TRBJ2-3; the D is unclear. Trimming removed 11 bases at V and 4 bases at J, with 13 bases between. This CDR3 comprises 12 residues. The CDR3 region is CAVKGTADTQYF. Here the CDR3 DNA reads TGTGCCGTCAAGGGAACCGCAGATACGCAGTATTTT.

The chain combines TRBV6-9 with TRBJ1-2; the D is unclear. There are 16 residues in the CDR3. In germline, CDR1 is MNHGY, CDR2 SVAAGI. Trimming stripped 2 bases from V and 4 bases from J, with 17 bases between. DNA of the CDR3: TGTGCCAGCAGTTATCGACCGGCGGTCGGTTCCTATGGCTACACCTTC. Protein: CASSYRPAVGSYGYTF.

V is TRBV3-1 and J is TRBJ2-1, with D possibly being TRBD1 (5 bases). Trimming stripped 3 bases from V and 7 bases from J, with 16 bases between. Germline V gives CDR1 LGHDT, CDR2 YNNKEL (reference sequence). There are 15 residues in the CDR3. As DNA, the CDR3 is TGTGCCAGCAGCCATGCCAGGGCTTTAGAGAATGAGCAGTTCTTC. Protein: CASSHARALENEQFF.

Concerning this clonotype: One base away lies a much larger clone, so this may be a sequencing read error. The chain has TRBV29-1 and TRBJ2-2; 8 bases are shared with TRBD2. CDR1 and CDR2 (germline): SQVTM, ANQGSEA. The junction had 14 bases not matched to a gene; V was cut back by 5 bases and J by 6 bases. The length of the CDR3 is 16 residues. The chain's CDR3 is CSVLGLTGGRSGELFF. The CDR3 nucleotides are TGCAGCGTTCTAGGACTAACGGGAGGGCGTTCCGGGGAGCTGTTTTTT.

This clonotype was seen a few times. This chain joins TRBV4-2 and TRBJ2-1; 12 bases match TRBD1. CDR1 is LGHNA, CDR2 YNFKEQ, per germline. This CDR3 contains 15 residues. V dropped 4 bases and J dropped 8; count of bases not matched to a gene: 6. For the CDR3, the DNA is TGTGCCAGCAGCCTACCGGGACAGGGGGCCTATGAGCAGTTCTTC. Protein sequence: CASSLPGQGAYEQFF.

The gene calls are TRBV7-3 and TRBJ2-1, with 10 bases identical to TRBD2. The germline CDR1 and CDR2 sequences are SGHTA and FQGTGA. Trimming took 3 bases from V and 9 from J; bases not matched to a gene: 5. The CDR3 extends over 14 amino acids. The chain's CDR3 is CASSFSSGSSEQFF. DNA of the CDR3: TGTGCCAGCAGCTTTTCTAGCGGGAGTAGTGAGCAGTTCTTC.

The CDR3 sequence: CSARGGTEAFF. CDR3 nucleotides: TGCAGTGCTAGAGGTGGCACTGAAGCTTTCTTT. The chain carries TRBV20-1 and TRBJ1-1; D unresolved. Trimming took off 1 base at V and 4 bases at J, with 4 bases between the two ends. Germline lookup yields CDR1 DFQATT and CDR2 SNEGSKA (reference sequence). This CDR3 has 11 amino acids.

At least ten counts were recorded for this clonotype. The chain combines TRBV6-6 with TRBJ2-3; D is ambiguous. The V gene lost 0 bases and the J gene lost 8 bases, with 9 bases spanning the gap. Germline CDR1 MNHNY, CDR2 SVGAGI (reference sequence). This CDR3 comprises 13 residues. The CDR3 nucleotides are TGTGCCAGCAGTTACTCAAGGGAAGGTACGCAGTATTTT. It yields the protein CASSYSREGTQYF.

This clonotype was counted only a few times. The chain carries TRBV19 and TRBJ2-5, with D unclear. The germline V gene has CDR1 LNHDA and CDR2 SQIVND (reference sequence). The ends were cut back, 5 bases at V and 1 base at J, with 2 bases in the middle. The CDR3 covers 11 residues. CDR3 residues: CASSGQETQYF. In DNA, the CDR3 is TGTGCCAGTAGTGGCCAAGAGACCCAGTACTTC.

In its sample, this clonotype was seen a few times. The CDR3 bases are TGTGCCAGCAGCCAAGGCCTAGCGGACCAAGAGACCCAGTACTTC. Protein: CASSQGLADQETQYF. The chain links TRBV3-1 to TRBJ2-5; 7 nucleotides align to TRBD2. After removal of 1 base from V and 0 bases from J, the junction contained 2 bases not matched to a gene. CDR1 LGHDT and CDR2 YNNKEL come from the germline V gene (reference sequence). The CDR3 spans 15 residues.

This rearrangement joins TRBV20-1 to TRBJ2-3, with D perhaps matching TRBD2 (5 bases). Trimming left V 1 base short and J 0 bases short, with 11 bases between. The CDR3 is made up of 15 amino acids. CDR1 DFQATT and CDR2 SNEGSKA come from the germline V gene (reference sequence). The CDR3 spells CSARVPRASTDTQYF. CDR3 DNA: TGCAGTGCTAGAGTGCCGCGGGCTAGCACAGATACGCAGTATTTT.

This clonotype is labeled as medium-sized. This chain connects TRBV12-3 or TRBV12-4 to TRBJ1-2; possible D gene TRBD1, 6 bases. V lost 1 base and J lost 4, with 16 bases in between. The CDR3 consists of 16 residues. CDR3 region: CASSLVTGLRTYGYTF. CDR3 nucleotides: TGTGCCAGCAGTTTAGTCACAGGGTTAAGAACCTATGGCTACACCTTC.

With respect to this clonotype: One base away lies a much larger clone, so this may be a sequencing read error. This sequence joins TRBV6-4 and TRBJ2-3; TRBD2 agrees at 7 bases. Losses at the gene ends were 6 bases for V and 0 bases for J; bases not matched to a gene: 6. The CDR3 spans 15 residues. Germline loops: CDR1 MRHNA, CDR2 SNTAGT. The CDR3 spells CASRGTNGSTDTQYF. CDR3 bases: TGTGCCAGCAGAGGGACTAACGGGAGCACAGATACGCAGTATTTT.

V usage is TRBV6-4 and J usage is TRBJ2-3; no firm D call. Looked up from germline, CDR1 is MRHNA and CDR2 is SNTAGT. Trimming left V 1 base short and J 3 bases short, with 5 bases between. The CDR3 has 13 residues. CDR3 sequence reads: CASSDLETDTQYF. The CDR3 nucleotides read TGTGCCAGCAGTGACTTGGAGACAGATACGCAGTATTTT.

This rearrangement joins TRBV7-8 to TRBJ2-1, with 8 bases matching TRBD2. The J segment lost 9 bases and the V segment lost 1 base, leaving 8 bases of the junction unmatched. Germline V lookup: CDR1 SGHVS, CDR2 FQNEAQ. CDR3 size: 15 residues. Written as DNA, the CDR3 is TGTGCCAGCAGCTTAGGCTGGACTAGCATCGGTGAGCAGTTCTTC. The encoded protein is CASSLGWTSIGEQFF.